This is a list of T cell receptor beta chains from one sample in a study of blood T cell repertoires in COVID-19. Sequenced by immunoSEQ multiplex PCR; TCRdb stores in-frame clones only, minus some. The sample records about 220,000 clones, roughly 87% being singletons. Sequencing was done on a sample of peripheral blood. The receptor set was obtained from a man aged 40-49 years with active or convalescent COVID-19. Both conserved end residues are part of each CDR3. A D gene is named only where the DNA matches it firmly. Only some rows state a clone size, as once, few, many or a class for expanded clones.

TRBV19	TRBJ2-3	-	TRBD1	CASSSSLGQGATDTQYF	TGTGCCAGTAGTAGTTCCCTAGGACAGGGGGCAACCGATACGCAGTATTTT
TRBV28	TRBJ1-2	-	TRBD1	CASRDRGLRGYTF	TGTGCCAGCAGGGACAGGGGCCTGCGTGGCTACACCTTC
TRBV15	TRBJ2-7	-	-	CATSRGQGHEQYF	TGTGCCACCAGCAGGGGGCAGGGGCACGAGCAGTACTTC
TRBV6-5	TRBJ2-3	few	-	CASSSPGTDTQYF	TGTGCCAGCAGTTCCCCAGGCACAGATACGCAGTATTTT
TRBV19	TRBJ2-7	-	-	CASSPGSSYEQYF	TGTGCCAGTAGTCCCGGGTCCTCCTACGAGCAGTACTTC
TRBV19	TRBJ1-2	-	TRBD1	CASRVPGTGADYGYTF	TGTGCCAGTAGGGTACCGGGGACAGGGGCGGACTATGGCTACACCTTC
TRBV27	TRBJ1-2	-	-	CASSALHSGRDGYTF	TGTGCCAGCAGTGCCCTTCACAGCGGTCGAGATGGCTACACCTTC
TRBV28	TRBJ2-1	-	-	CASSPSDSIGLHEQFF	TGTGCCAGCAGTCCCTCGGACAGTATTGGATTACATGAGCAGTTCTTC
TRBV2	TRBJ1-3	-	-	CASSGVAFTYSGNTIYF	TGTGCCAGCAGTGGAGTAGCGTTCACTTACTCTGGAAACACCATATATTTT
TRBV6-5	TRBJ2-5	-	-	CATLPRHAYEETQYF	TGTGCCACCCTACCAAGACACGCCTATGAGGAGACCCAGTACTTC
TRBV7-3	TRBJ2-2	-	-	CASRHYTGELFF	TGTGCCAGCAGACATTACACCGGGGAGCTGTTTTTT
TRBV6-5	TRBJ1-2	-	TRBD1	CASRARDRPGGYTF	TGTGCCAGCAGAGCCCGGGACAGGCCGGGCGGCTACACCTTC
TRBV4-2	TRBJ1-2	-	TRBD1	CASSQPKDRAYYGYTF	TGTGCCAGCAGCCAACCTAAGGACAGGGCCTACTATGGCTACACCTTC
TRBV28	TRBJ2-7	few	-	CAGSSGRSYEQYF	TGTGCCGGATCCTCAGGGCGTTCCTACGAGCAGTACTTC
TRBV27	TRBJ2-3	-	-	CASSLKLAIDTQYF	TGTGCCAGCAGTTTAAAACTAGCTATAGATACGCAGTATTTT
TRBV1	TRBJ2-3	few	-	CTSSQRFTDTQYF	TGCACCAGCAGCCAGCGATTCACAGATACGCAGTATTTT
TRBV27	TRBJ2-2	-	-	CASSRRVVNTGELFF	TGTGCCAGCAGCCGCAGGGTGGTAAACACCGGGGAGCTGTTTTTT
TRBV28	TRBJ2-1	-	TRBD2	CASSLVAGGYNEQFF	TGTGCCAGCAGTTTGGTTGCGGGGGGGTACAATGAGCAGTTCTTC
TRBV7-6	TRBJ2-3	once	-	CASSLTWGSDTQYF	TGTGCCAGCAGCTTAACATGGGGCTCAGATACGCAGTATTTT
TRBV6-5	TRBJ2-7	-	-	CASSYSIDGSYEQYF	TGTGCCAGCAGTTACTCCATAGACGGGAGCTACGAGCAGTACTTC
TRBV2	TRBJ2-3	-	TRBD2	CASSEGRGGTDTQYF	TGTGCCAGCAGTGAAGGGCGGGGGGGCACAGATACGCAGTATTTT
TRBV6-5	TRBJ2-1	-	TRBD1	CASNRRDRGHNEQFF	TGTGCCAGCAACCGCCGGGACAGGGGGCACAATGAGCAGTTCTTC
TRBV12-5	TRBJ1-5	-	-	CASGPGHMVSNQPQHF	TGTGCTAGTGGGCCGGGACACATGGTTAGCAATCAGCCCCAGCATTTT
TRBV7-5	TRBJ2-1	-	-	CVRSLAGCQPGWDEQFF	TGTGTCAGAAGCTTAGCTGGCTGTCAACCGGGTTGGGATGAGCAGTTCTTC
TRBV19	TRBJ2-7	-	TRBD1	CASSVSVGQGTYEQYF	TGTGCCAGTAGTGTCTCAGTGGGACAGGGGACCTACGAGCAGTACTTC
TRBV29-1	TRBJ2-1	-	-	CSVVNYNEQFF	TGCAGCGTTGTAAACTACAATGAGCAGTTCTTC
TRBV11-2	TRBJ2-1	-	TRBD2	CASSLPAGGGNEQFF	TGTGCCAGCAGCTTACCAGCGGGGGGCGGGAATGAGCAGTTCTTC
TRBV18	TRBJ2-2	-	TRBD2	CASSAGLAGAAGELFF	TGTGCCAGCTCAGCGGGACTAGCGGGAGCAGCCGGGGAGCTGTTTTTT
TRBV13	TRBJ2-3	-	TRBD2	CASSLGPTSGTDTQYF	TGTGCCAGCAGCTTAGGCCCGACTAGCGGCACAGATACGCAGTATTTT
TRBV5-1	TRBJ1-2	once	TRBD1	CASSSRTGTGGYTF	TGCGCCAGCAGCTCTCGGACAGGGACGGGCGGCTACACCTTC
TRBV19	TRBJ2-1	few	TRBD1	CASSLWTGGNEQFF	TGTGCCAGTAGTTTATGGACAGGGGGCAATGAGCAGTTCTTC
TRBV4-1	TRBJ1-6	-	-	CASSQTSRVSYNSPLHF	TGCGCCAGCAGCCAGACCTCACGGGTTTCCTATAATTCACCCCTCCACTTT
TRBV6-1	TRBJ1-5	once	-	CASSEYRQGNQPQHF	TGTGCCAGCAGTGAATACCGGCAGGGGAATCAGCCCCAGCATTTT
TRBV25-1	TRBJ2-7	-	TRBD1	CASSEGVGQGNNEQYF	TGTGCCAGCAGTGAAGGAGTGGGACAGGGTAATAACGAGCAGTACTTC
TRBV19	TRBJ1-2	-	-	CASSMAGDGYTF	TGTGCCAGTAGTATGGCGGGGGATGGCTACACCTTC
TRBV28	TRBJ1-5	-	TRBD1	CASSSRPTGSGQPQHF	TGTGCCAGCAGTTCCCGCCCGACAGGGAGCGGTCAGCCCCAGCATTTT
TRBV27	TRBJ2-1	-	-	CASSLSPTDYLYNEQFF	TGTGCCAGCAGTTTATCGCCCACGGACTACCTCTACAATGAGCAGTTCTTC